This note documents a single T cell receptor beta chain sequence. Germline is not matched at one junction end, which may reflect a read error. Synthesis of TCR beta cDNA was carried out from 450 to 650 ng total RNA with a constant-region primer. Libraries covering TCR beta were generated through three nested multiplex PCR rounds (using a slightly modified ARM-PCR). Rounds one and two of PCR, each of 10 cycles, were primed with TRBV1-TRBV30 forward primers and a C-beta reverse primer. TCRdb reprocessed the multiplex PCR reads with MiXCR, giving one entry per CDR3 protein. The sample lists 100,000 to 150,000 distinct CDR3 sequences; approximately 64% were seen once. This record belongs to a study of tumor-infiltrating lymphocytes in primary liver carcinoma. The V gene's germline CDR1 is GTSNPN and CDR2 SVGIG (reference sequence). This CDR3 region has 14 residues. Co-extraction yielded RNA and DNA from approximately 20-30 mg of unsorted bulk tissue. Surgical resection served as treatment for the primary liver carcinoma of these patients. At sampling, these chronic HBV carriers had received no treatment.

The V and J genes are TRBV30 and TRBJ2-7; D is perhaps TRBD1 (6 bases). Sequencing was performed on liver tumor tissue from sampling region 3. Documented subset: tumor region T3, left-lateral pole. The clonotype was recovered from an older woman with primary liver carcinoma and hepatitis B virus infection. The CDR3 spells CAWSVGTRWYEQYF. For the CDR3, the DNA is TGTGCCTGGAGTGTAGGGACACGGTGGTACGAACAGTACTTC.